The present T cell receptor (beta chain) was sequenced within a study of shared clonotypes between healthy human individuals (dated by TCRdb to 2018 to 2020). Notes on the research overall: The cohort included three men and two women between 18 and 49 years of age. For each donor, CD4 naive and CD4 memory were each given three plates, CD8 naive was given two plates, and CD8 memory was given one plate. To estimate repertoire size and how much clonotype sharing occurs between individuals, the study deeply sequenced the blood TCR repertoires of a handful of healthy adults. To increase sequencing depth and limit assay-specific biases, TCR repertoire library preparation and sequencing were carried out by different laboratories using diverse techniques. Leukapheresis yielded between about 0.9 and 9 billion PBMCs per donor.

Paper-wide results and their limitations: Naive subsets generally had larger estimated clonotype richness than memory subsets. Compared with non-shared clonotypes, clonotypes shared by all four sorted-subset donors had higher generation probabilities. Because the study included a small number of donors, the genetic and exposure-history diversity represented was limited. Even with the large sequencing depth, rarefaction of the sorted-subset datasets indicated that sequencing was incomplete. Based on pairwise subsampling, the degree of clonotype sharing among donors was expected to be affected by sequencing depth. When a handful of donors were compared, the shared fraction of clonotypes was roughly 4.8% for naive CD4, 3% to 4% for naive CD8, 2.3% for memory CD4, and roughly 0.43% for memory CD8. Only blood was sampled, and tissue TCR repertoires likely differ from those in blood.

The donors were healthy, HIV-negative adults who had no recently reported acute infections or vaccinations. Only Caucasian adults living in Nashville, Tennessee, USA were represented among the donors. CD4+ T cells were enriched by magnetic negative selection; naive cells were then positively selected on CD45RA, and the negative fraction formed the memory subset. Blood was collected by leukapheresis, and PBMCs were isolated by Ficoll-Histopaque density gradient centrifugation and then cryopreserved in liquid nitrogen vapor phase. Purity and quantity of every magnetically sorted T cell population were checked by analytical flow cytometry. Genomic DNA was isolated from each sorted fraction and quantified by UV absorbance on a Nanodrop 2000c. Worth noting for this clone: The clone's antigen remains unknown. No base quality values were provided; no much bigger clone lies one nucleotide off.

TCR CDR3 regions were amplified from genomic DNA by multiplex PCR using the deep immunoSEQ assay. Extracted genomic DNA from each cell subset was spread evenly across all wells of several immunoSEQ 96-well plates, with each plate serving as a replicate. For sorted subsets, each replicate PCR was loaded with roughly 200 ng genomic DNA, equivalent to 25,000 to 30,000 T cell genomes. Purified libraries were measured with a Qubit 3.0 fluorometer, size-checked on a Bioanalyzer 2100, and measured again with the KAPA Library Quantification kit. Every immunoSEQ 96-well plate was sequenced on a separate single-read 150-cycle Illumina NextSeq 550 flow cell. The source study handled its data this way. Because the immunoSEQ output held only junctional sequences and lacked quality scores, the filtering could not match the filtering applied to full-length reads. To assign V/J genes and CDR3, sequences were annotated against IMGT germline references using PyIR, a Python wrapper for IgBLAST v1.9. Reads with weak V/J assignments (E-value above 1e-6), missing CDR3, stop codons, out-of-frame junctions, or ambiguous translated residues were removed. V3J clonotypes were defined as sequences sharing an identical inferred V gene, J gene, and CDR3 amino acid sequence. Percentage overlap between repertoires was calculated by dividing the number of shared unique clonotypes by the size of the smaller repertoire. Richness of each repertoire was evaluated using RTK rarefaction, the Chao1 estimator, and Recon v2.1 estimates of unobserved clonotypes. Generation probabilities for all TCRbeta clonotypes obtained by the gDNA method from several donors were computed using OLGA. TCRdb's version of the immuneACCESS table is confined to in-frame rearrangements and falls short of the full clone set. An unresolved V gene accounts for under half of the shortfall where checked; the remainder is of unknown origin. Clonal size and the V and J genes are those of that table, whereas D and trimming came from the DNA. For this sample the table gives over a million clones, of which roughly 80% were detected only once. The ten largest account for less than 1.5% of the sample.

From the cysteine up to the phenylalanine, the CDR3 has a length of 13 residues. CDR3 DNA is the only sequence kept; it has 39 bases, read in frame from the first base. Looking up the germline V gene yields CDR1 MNHEY and CDR2 SVGAGI. V drops 2 bases and J drops 3 bases, leaving 8 bases in between. The sequence joins TRBV6-5 to TRBJ2-7, with an unclear D gene assignment. Sequences were obtained from memory CD4+ T cells sorted from blood. Explained via the paper, the cell subset or site label denotes: CD45RA-negative fraction. This TCR was recovered from a man younger than 35 in good health. The CDR3 is CASSYGIFYEQYF. Read as DNA, the sequence is TGTGCCAGCAGTTACGGGATCTTCTACGAGCAGTACTTC.